This T cell receptor (beta chain) was profiled in a study of blood T cells in healthy people across ages. In the study overall: Every two T cells gave about one barcoded beta molecule via template switching.

Donors gave roughly 9.1 milliliters of peripheral blood apiece. Isolation of PBMCs gave at least 7 million cells per sample. With a J-beta primer mix and a sample-barcoded 5' primer, a second PCR ran about 7 to 12 cycles. A template-switch adaptor containing 12 random nucleotides labeled each cDNA molecule. MiXCR was run by TCRdb on the 5' RACE reads, yielding one entry per CDR3 protein. Of about 1.8 million distinct CDR3 sequences in the sample, roughly 49% were seen once. This clonotype appeared a few times. Unmatched junction bases numbered 14, after V lost 8 bases and J lost 4 bases. CDR1 and CDR2 from the germline V gene are MGHDK and SYGVNS. There are 17 residues in the CDR3.

The gene calls are TRBV25-1 and TRBJ2-5, with TRBD1 identical over 12 bases. The sequence was obtained from a woman aged 40 to 55 in good health. The source material was blood. CDR3 amino acids: CASAEGFGTGGAETQYF. In DNA form, the CDR3 reads TGTGCCAGCGCTGAGGGGTTCGGGACAGGGGGCGCAGAGACCCAGTACTTC.